This note documents a single T cell receptor (beta chain) sequence. This sample was included in a study of blood T cell repertoires in COVID-19. Across the whole study: Sites across the United States, Italy and Spain contributed samples from acute and convalescent COVID-19. In each case, the material was cDNA or gDNA derived from T cells, B-cell-depleted T cells, or PBMCs.

Recruits, aged roughly 18 to 100 years, lived in 20 to 30 US areas. Cohorts were assigned according to the clinical history that participants reported. The CDR3 length is 14 residues. V trimming: 5 bases; J trimming: 5 bases; junction bases outside the gene matches: 8. From germline, CDR1 is PRHDT and CDR2 FYEKMQ (reference sequence). The method was immunoSEQ multiplex PCR; TCRdb's version includes in-frame clones alone and lacks a portion of them. The sample records 200,000 to 250,000 clones, roughly 85% being singletons. The TCR sequence derives from a woman aged 45-59 years who had been exposed to COVID-19. Sequences were obtained from PBMCs or T cells enriched from blood (not recorded which). The genes are TRBV13 and TRBJ2-5; 7 bases are shared with TRBD2. The CDR3 DNA is TGTGCCAGCAGCCCCTCGACTAGCTTGGAGACCCAGTACTTC. It encodes CASSPSTSLETQYF.